This T cell receptor beta chain came from a study of identical twins. TCRdb re-analysed the 5' RACE reads in MiXCR, keeping a single row per CDR3 protein. The sample lists hundreds of thousands of distinct CDR3 sequences, 9% to 15% seen once, with 1.5% to 2% in the top ten. This clonotype was detected a few times. This CDR3 region has 15 residues. The V and J ends lost 0 bases and 6 bases, in that order; junction bases with no gene match: 6. Germline V gene sequence: CDR1 SGHRS, CDR2 YFSETQ. These same data were also listed under a study on yellow fever vaccine responses in identical twins.

Sequencing was performed on PBMCs. This chain uses TRBV5-1 with TRBJ2-5; 9 bases match TRBD2. The receptor's source is a woman younger than 30 in good health. CDR3 nucleotides: TGCGCCAGCAGCTTGGATAGCGGGGGCCTGCAGACCCAGTACTTC. This encodes CASSLDSGGLQTQYF.